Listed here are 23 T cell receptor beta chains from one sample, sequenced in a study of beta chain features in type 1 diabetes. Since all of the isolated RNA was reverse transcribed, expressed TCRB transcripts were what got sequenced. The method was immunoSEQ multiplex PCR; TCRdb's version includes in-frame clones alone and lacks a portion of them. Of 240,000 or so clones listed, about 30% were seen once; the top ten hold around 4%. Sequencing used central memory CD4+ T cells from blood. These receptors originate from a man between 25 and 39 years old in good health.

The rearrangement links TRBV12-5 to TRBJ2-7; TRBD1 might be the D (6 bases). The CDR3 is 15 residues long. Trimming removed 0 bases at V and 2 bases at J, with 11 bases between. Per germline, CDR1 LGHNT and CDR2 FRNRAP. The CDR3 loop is CASGLVLGAPYEQYF. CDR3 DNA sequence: TGTGCTAGTGGTTTGGTACTGGGGGCCCCCTACGAGCAGTACTTC.

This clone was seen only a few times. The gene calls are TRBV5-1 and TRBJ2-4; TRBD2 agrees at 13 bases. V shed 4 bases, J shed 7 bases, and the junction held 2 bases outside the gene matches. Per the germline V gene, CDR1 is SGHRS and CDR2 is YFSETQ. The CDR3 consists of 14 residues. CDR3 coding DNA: TGCGCCAGCAGCCAGACTAGCGGGGGGAACATTCAGTACTTC. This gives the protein CASSQTSGGNIQYF.

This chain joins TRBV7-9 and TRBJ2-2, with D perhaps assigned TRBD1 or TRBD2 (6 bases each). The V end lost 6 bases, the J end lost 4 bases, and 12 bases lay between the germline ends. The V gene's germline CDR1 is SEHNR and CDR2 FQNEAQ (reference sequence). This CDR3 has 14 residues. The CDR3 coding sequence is TGTGCCAGCAGACCTGGGGGGCGCACCGGGGAGCTGTTTTTT. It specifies CASRPGGRTGELFF.

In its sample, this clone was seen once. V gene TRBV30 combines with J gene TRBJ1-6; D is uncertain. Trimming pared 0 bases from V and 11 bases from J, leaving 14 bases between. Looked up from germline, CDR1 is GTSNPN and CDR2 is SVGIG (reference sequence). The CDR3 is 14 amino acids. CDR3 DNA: TGTGCCTGGAGTGTAACAGTTTTTGGGGCACCCCTCCACTTT. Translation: CAWSVTVFGAPLHF.

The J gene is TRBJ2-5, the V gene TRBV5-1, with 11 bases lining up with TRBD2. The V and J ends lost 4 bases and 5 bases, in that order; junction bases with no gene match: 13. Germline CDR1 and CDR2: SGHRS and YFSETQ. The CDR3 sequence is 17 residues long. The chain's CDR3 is CASSPGSSGGARETQYF. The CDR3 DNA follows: TGCGCCAGCAGCCCCGGTAGTAGCGGGGGGGCCCGGGAGACCCAGTACTTC.

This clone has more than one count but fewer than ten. The CDR3 loop is CASSPFADTQYF. In DNA, the CDR3 is TGTGCCAGCAGCCCCTTCGCAGATACGCAGTATTTT. The chain recombines TRBV7-8 with TRBJ2-3; D gene uncertain. The CDR3 is 12 residues long. CDR1 and CDR2 (germline): SGHVS, FQNEAQ. V was cut by 5 bases and J by 4 bases, with 7 bases left in between.

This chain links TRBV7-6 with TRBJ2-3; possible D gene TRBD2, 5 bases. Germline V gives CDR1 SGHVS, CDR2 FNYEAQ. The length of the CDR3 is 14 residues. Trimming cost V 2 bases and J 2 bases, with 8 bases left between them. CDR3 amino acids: CASSLRRVTDTQYF. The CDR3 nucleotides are TGTGCCAGCAGCTTAAGGCGGGTCACAGATACGCAGTATTTT.

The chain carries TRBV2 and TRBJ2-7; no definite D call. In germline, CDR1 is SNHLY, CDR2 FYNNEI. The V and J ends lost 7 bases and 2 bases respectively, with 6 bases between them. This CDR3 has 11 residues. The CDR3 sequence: CASTEAYEQYF. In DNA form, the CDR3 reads TGTGCCAGCACCGAGGCCTACGAGCAGTACTTC.

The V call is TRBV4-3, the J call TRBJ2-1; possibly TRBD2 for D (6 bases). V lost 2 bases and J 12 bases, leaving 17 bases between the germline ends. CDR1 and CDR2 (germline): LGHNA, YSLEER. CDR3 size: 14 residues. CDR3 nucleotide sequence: TGCGCCAGCAGCCAAACCTCAAAGGGAGGAGGGCAGTTCTTC. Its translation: CASSQTSKGGGQFF.

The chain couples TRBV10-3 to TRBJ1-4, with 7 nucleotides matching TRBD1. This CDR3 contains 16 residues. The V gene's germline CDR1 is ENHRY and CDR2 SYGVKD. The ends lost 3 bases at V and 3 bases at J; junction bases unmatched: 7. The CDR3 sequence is CAISDPTGASNEKLFF. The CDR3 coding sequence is TGTGCCATCAGTGATCCCACAGGGGCGTCTAATGAAAAACTGTTTTTT.

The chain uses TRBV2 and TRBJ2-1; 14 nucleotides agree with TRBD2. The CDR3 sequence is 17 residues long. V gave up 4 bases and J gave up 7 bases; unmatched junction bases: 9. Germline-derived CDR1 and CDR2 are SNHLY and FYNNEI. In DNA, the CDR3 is TGTGCCAGCAGTGGGACTAGCGGGGGGAGGTTGGGAAATGAGCAGTTCTTC. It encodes CASSGTSGGRLGNEQFF.

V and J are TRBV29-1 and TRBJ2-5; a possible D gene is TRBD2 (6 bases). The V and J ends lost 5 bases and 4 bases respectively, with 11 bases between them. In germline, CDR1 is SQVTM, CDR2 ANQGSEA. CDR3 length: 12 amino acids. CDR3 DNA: TGCAGCGTTCTGGGAGGACCAGAGACCCAGTACTTC. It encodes CSVLGGPETQYF.

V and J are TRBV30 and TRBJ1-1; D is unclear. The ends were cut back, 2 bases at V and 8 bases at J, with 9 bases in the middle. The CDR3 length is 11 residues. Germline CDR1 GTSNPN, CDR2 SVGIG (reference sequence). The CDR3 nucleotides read TGTGCCTGGAGTACGAGACGAGAAGCTTTCTTT. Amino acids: CAWSTRREAFF.

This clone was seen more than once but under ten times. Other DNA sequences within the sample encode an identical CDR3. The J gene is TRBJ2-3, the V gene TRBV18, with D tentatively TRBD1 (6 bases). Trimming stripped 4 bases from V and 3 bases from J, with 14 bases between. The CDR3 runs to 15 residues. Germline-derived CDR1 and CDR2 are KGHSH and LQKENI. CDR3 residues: CASSLSQGRTDTQYF. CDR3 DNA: TGTGCCAGCTCACTCTCACAGGGTCGAACAGATACGCAGTATTTT.

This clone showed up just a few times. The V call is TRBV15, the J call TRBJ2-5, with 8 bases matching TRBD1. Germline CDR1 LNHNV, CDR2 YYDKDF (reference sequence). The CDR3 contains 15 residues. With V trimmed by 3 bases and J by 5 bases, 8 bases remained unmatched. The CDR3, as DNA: TGTGCCACCAGCAGCGGGACAGGAAAGAGGGAGACCCAGTACTTC. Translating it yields CATSSGTGKRETQYF.

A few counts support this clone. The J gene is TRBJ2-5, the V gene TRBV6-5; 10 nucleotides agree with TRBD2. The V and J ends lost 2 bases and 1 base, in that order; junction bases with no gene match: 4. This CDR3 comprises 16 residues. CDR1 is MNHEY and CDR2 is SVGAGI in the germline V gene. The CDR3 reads CASSYLAGAIQETQYF. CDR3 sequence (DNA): TGTGCCAGCAGTTACCTAGCGGGAGCGATCCAAGAGACCCAGTACTTC.

The CDR3 DNA follows: TGTGCCAGCAGCCTTCGACGGGACTTCCAAGAGACCCAGTACTTC. It codes for CASSLRRDFQETQYF. This chain uses TRBV7-2 with TRBJ2-5; D might be TRBD2 (6 bases). This CDR3 contains 15 residues. The germline gives CDR1 SGHTA, CDR2 FQGNSA. With 5 bases removed from V and 1 base from J, the gap between germline ends came to 14 bases.

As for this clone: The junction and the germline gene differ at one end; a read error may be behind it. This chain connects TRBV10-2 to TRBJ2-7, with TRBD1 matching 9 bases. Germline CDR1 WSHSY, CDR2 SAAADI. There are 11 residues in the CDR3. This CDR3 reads CASSGGQGQHF. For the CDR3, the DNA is TGCGCCAGCAGTGGGGGACAGGGTCAGCACTTC.

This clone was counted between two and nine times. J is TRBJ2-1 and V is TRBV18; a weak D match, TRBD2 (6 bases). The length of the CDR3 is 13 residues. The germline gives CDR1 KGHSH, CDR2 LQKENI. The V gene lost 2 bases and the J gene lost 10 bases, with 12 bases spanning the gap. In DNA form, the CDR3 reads TGTGCCAGCTCACCATCGGGGGACGGCGAGCAGTTCTTC. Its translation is CASSPSGDGEQFF.

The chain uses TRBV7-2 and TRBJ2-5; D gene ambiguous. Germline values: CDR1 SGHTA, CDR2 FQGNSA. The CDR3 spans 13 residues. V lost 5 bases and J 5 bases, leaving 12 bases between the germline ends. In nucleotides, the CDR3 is TGTGCCAGCAGCCCGCGGACGACCGAGACCCAGTACTTC. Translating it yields CASSPRTTETQYF.

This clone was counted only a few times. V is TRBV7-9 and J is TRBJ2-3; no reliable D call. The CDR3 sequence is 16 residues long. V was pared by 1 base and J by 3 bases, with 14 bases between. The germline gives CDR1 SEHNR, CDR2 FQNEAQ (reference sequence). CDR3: CASSLGSPSLTDTQYF. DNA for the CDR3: TGTGCCAGCAGCTTAGGCTCTCCCTCACTTACAGATACGCAGTATTTT.

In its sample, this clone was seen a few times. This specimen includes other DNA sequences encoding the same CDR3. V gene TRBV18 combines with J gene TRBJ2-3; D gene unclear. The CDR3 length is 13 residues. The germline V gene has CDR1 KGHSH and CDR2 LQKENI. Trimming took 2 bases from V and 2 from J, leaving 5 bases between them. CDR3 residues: CASSPSITDTQYF. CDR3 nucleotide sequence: TGTGCCAGCTCACCATCGATCACAGATACGCAGTATTTT.

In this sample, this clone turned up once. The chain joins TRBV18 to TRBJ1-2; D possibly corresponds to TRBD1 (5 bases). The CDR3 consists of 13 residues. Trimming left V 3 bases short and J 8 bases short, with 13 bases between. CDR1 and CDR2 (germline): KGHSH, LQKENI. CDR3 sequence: CASSPDSFEGYTF. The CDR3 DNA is TGTGCCAGCTCACCCGACAGCTTTGAGGGCTACACCTTC.